This TCR beta chain originates from a study of T cells after yellow fever vaccination. Broader study findings: Compared with primary, the secondary response was weaker and peaked at day 5, not 15. Abundant clonotypes from the bulk population could have been carried over as contaminants into FACS-sorted repertoires. At around 96% for CD4 and about 87% for CD8, most primary-vaccination clones showed up again after the booster.

Production of TCR cDNA was by 5'RACE template switching, which also added a universal primer site and UMIs. A single record per CDR3 protein comes from TCRdb applying MiXCR to the 5' RACE reads. This sample carries roughly 520,000 distinct CDR3 sequences, just over 20% of them seen once, and the ten largest clones take approximately 15%. In the case of this clonotype: Antigen: not known.

The TCR sequence derives from a man aged 18 to 30 who received the YFV17D yellow fever vaccine. This specimen consisted of PBMCs, obtained 21 days after the first yellow fever vaccination.

The CDR3 coding sequence is TGTGCCAGCAGCTTAGCAGCAGCGGGGGGGCCAGATGAGCAGTTCTTC. The encoded protein is CASSLAAAGGPDEQFF. The rearrangement links TRBV7-7 to TRBJ2-1, with TRBD2 identical over 10 bases. The CDR3 has 16 amino acids. Germline V gene lookup returns CDR1 SSHAT and CDR2 FNYEAQ (reference sequence). The junction had 7 bases not matched to a gene; V was cut back by 0 bases and J by 8 bases. The variable domain in full, completed from reference TRBV7-7 and TRBJ2-1, reads GAGVSQSPRYKVTKRGQDVTLRCDPISSHATLYWYQQALGQGPEFLTYFNYEAQPDKSGLPSDRFSAERPEGSISTLTIQRTEQRDSAMYRCASSLAAAGGPDEQFFGPGTRLTVL.